A selection of T cell receptor beta chains follows, all from one sample in a study of blood T cell repertoires in COVID-19. Libraries were prepared by immunoSEQ multiplex PCR; TCRdb keeps only in-frame clonotypes and omits some of them. The sample lists a few hundred thousand clones; about 86% were seen once. The material sequenced was PBMCs or T cells enriched from blood (not recorded which). These receptor sequences come from a woman aged 40 to 49 with acute COVID-19. Both conserved end residues are part of each CDR3. D genes are given only for firm matches. Clone size is shown for a subset of rows, as once, few, many or a class of expanded clone.

V	J	D	size	DNA	CDR3
TRBV7-2	TRBJ1-4	NA	NA	TGTGCCAGCAGACGCGTGGTTAATGAAAAACTGTTTTTT	CASRRVVNEKLFF
TRBV11-2	TRBJ2-7	TRBD1	once	TGTGCCAGCAGCAGGACAGGGGGAGGGCAGTACTTC	CASSRTGGGQYF
TRBV6-5	TRBJ1-2	TRBD1	NA	TGTGCCAGCACAAAGACAGGGGCGAACTATGGCTACACCTTC	CASTKTGANYGYTF
TRBV27	TRBJ1-2	NA	NA	TGTGCCGCGGGCAGTACCATGACAAACTATGGCTACACCTTC	CAAGSTMTNYGYTF
TRBV18	TRBJ1-5	TRBD1	once	TGTGCCAGCTCACCAGGGTACAGGGGGCTTCAGCCCCAGCATTTT	CASSPGYRGLQPQHF
TRBV7-2	TRBJ2-1	TRBD2	NA	TGTGCCAGCAGCTTAGGCACTAGCGGGAGAACTGGGTTCTTC	CASSLGTSGRTGFF
TRBV6-1	TRBJ1-1	TRBD1	NA	TGTGCCAGCAGTCCAAGGGGGCTGGACACTGAAGCTTTCTTT	CASSPRGLDTEAFF
TRBV5-1	TRBJ1-6	TRBD1	NA	TGCGCCAGCAGCCGGGACAGCGAAAATTCACCCCTCCACTTT	CASSRDSENSPLHF
TRBV5-5	TRBJ2-7	TRBD1	NA	TGTGCCAGCAGGGGACAGAGACAAATAGTCTACGAGCAGTACTTC	CASRGQRQIVYEQYF
TRBV6-4	TRBJ2-1	TRBD2	NA	TGTGCCAGCAGTCCCGGGACTAGCTCTTCCAATGAGCAGTTCTTC	CASSPGTSSSNEQFF
TRBV7-6	TRBJ1-2	TRBD1	NA	TGTGCCAGCAGCGCTCGACAGGGGGACTATGGCTACACCTTC	CASSARQGDYGYTF
TRBV7-9	TRBJ1-4	TRBD1	NA	TGTGCCAGCAGCAACCAGGGACAGGGCGTTGAAAAACTGTTTTTT	CASSNQGQGVEKLFF
TRBV12-5	TRBJ1-6	NA	NA	TGTGCTAGTGGTCGGAACGAGGTTGCGAATAATTCACCCCTCCACTTT	CASGRNEVANNSPLHF
TRBV11-2	TRBJ2-1	NA	NA	TGTGCCAGCAGCTTAGATCTGACTCCTGTGGGTGAGCAGTTCTTC	CASSLDLTPVGEQFF
TRBV3-1/TRBV3-2	TRBJ2-1	NA	few	TGTGCCAGCAGCTCCGGTTGGCAGGGAAACAATGAGCAGTTCTTC	CASSSGWQGNNEQFF
TRBV12-3/TRBV12-4	TRBJ1-1	NA	NA	TGTGCCAGCAGCCAAGAGGGGAACACTGAAGCTTTCTTT	CASSQEGNTEAFF
TRBV9	TRBJ2-7	NA	NA	TGTGCCAGCAGCCCATCGGGACACCTTCCCTACGAGCAGTACTTC	CASSPSGHLPYEQYF
TRBV11-2	TRBJ2-7	NA	NA	TGTGCCAGCAGCCCGCCAGCCTACGAGCAGTACTTC	CASSPPAYEQYF
TRBV28	TRBJ2-7	NA	once	TGTGCCAGCAGTTTAGTAGATGGTTACGAGCAGTACTTC	CASSLVDGYEQYF
TRBV4-1	TRBJ2-6	NA	NA	TGCGCCAGCAGCCCCGTTGGGGGGAGCTCTGGGGCCAACGTCCTGACTTTC	CASSPVGGSSGANVLTF
TRBV11-2	TRBJ2-3	TRBD2	NA	TGTGCCAGCAGCTTCGGAGCGGGGGGGTCTGCTAGCACAGATACGCAGTATTTT	CASSFGAGGSASTDTQYF
TRBV11-2	TRBJ1-2	TRBD1	NA	TGTGCCAGCAGCTTAGGGCCCCTGACAGGGGGCGCCTATGGCTACACCTTC	CASSLGPLTGGAYGYTF
TRBV6-1	TRBJ1-5	NA	NA	TGTGCCAGCAGTCAGGACAGTTCGCTAAATCAGCCCCAGCATTTT	CASSQDSSLNQPQHF
TRBV6-2/TRBV6-3	TRBJ2-2	TRBD1	medium-sized	TGTGCCAGCAGTTACTCGTGGACAGGGTCCACCGGGGAGCTGTTTTTT	CASSYSWTGSTGELFF
TRBV7-8	TRBJ1-2	NA	NA	TGTGCCAGCAGCCCACAGGGTGTCGATGGCTACACCTTC	CASSPQGVDGYTF
TRBV5-6	TRBJ2-2	NA	NA	TGTGCCAGCAGCTTGGAATTCGGGGTTAGCACCGGGGAGCTGTTTTTT	CASSLEFGVSTGELFF
TRBV6-5	TRBJ2-1	NA	NA	TGTGCCAGCAACCACCGGAGGAGCTCCTACAATGAGCAGTTCTTC	CASNHRRSSYNEQFF
TRBV5-1	TRBJ2-5	NA	NA	TGCGCCAGCAGCTTGTGGGGGGGCCAAGGTCAAGAGACCCAGTACTTC	CASSLWGGQGQETQYF
TRBV7-2	TRBJ2-2	TRBD2	NA	TGTGCCAGCAGCTTAAAACCCGCTACAACCGTCGGGGGGGCCGGGGAGCTGTTTTTT	CASSLKPATTVGGAGELFF
TRBV5-1	TRBJ2-6	NA	NA	TGCGCCAGCAGGCCCGGAGACTCTGGGGCCAACGTCCTGACTTTC	CASRPGDSGANVLTF
TRBV11-3	TRBJ2-2	TRBD2	NA	TGTGCCAGCAGCCGTGGGGGAGGGAAACCCGGGGAGCTGTTTTTT	CASSRGGGKPGELFF
TRBV29-1	TRBJ1-2	NA	once	TGCAGCGTCTACCAGGGTGGCGGCTACACCTTC	CSVYQGGGYTF
TRBV7-9	TRBJ2-7	NA	NA	TGTGCCAGCAGCTTAGCAGGACAAGGGCGGCACTTC	CASSLAGQGRHF
TRBV19	TRBJ1-5	NA	NA	TGTGCCAGTAAGCGGACGGTGAATCAGCCCCAGCATTTT	CASKRTVNQPQHF
TRBV11-1	TRBJ2-1	NA	NA	TGTGCCAGCAGCCTTAGGTGGGCGGGCAACAATGAGCAGTTCTTC	CASSLRWAGNNEQFF
TRBV7-9	TRBJ2-6	TRBD1	NA	TGTGCCAGCAGACGAGACAGGGCTCTTGGGGCCAACGTCCTGACTTTC	CASRRDRALGANVLTF
TRBV7-9	TRBJ2-5	TRBD2	NA	TGTGCCAGCAGCTTAGGGACTAGCGGTCCGTACCAAGAGACCCAGTACTTC	CASSLGTSGPYQETQYF
TRBV27	TRBJ2-1	TRBD2	NA	TGTGCCAGCAGAGATGATAGCGGGGGGATTTGGTTAGATGAGCAGTTCTTC	CASRDDSGGIWLDEQFF
TRBV27	TRBJ2-7	NA	few	TGTGCCAGCAGTTTATTCGGCGGAGACTACGAGCAGTACTTC	CASSLFGGDYEQYF
TRBV6-1	TRBJ2-7	NA	NA	TGTGCCAGCAGTGAACCCTACAACTCAAAATCGGAGAAGCAGTACTTC	CASSEPYNSKSEKQYF
TRBV27	TRBJ2-2	NA	NA	TGTGCCAGCAGTTCACGAAGGGGAAACACCGGGGAGCTGTTTTTT	CASSSRRGNTGELFF
TRBV6-1	TRBJ1-4	TRBD1	once	TGTGCCAGCAGTGACTATACCGGGACAGGGAGTGAAAAACTGTTTTTT	CASSDYTGTGSEKLFF
TRBV19	TRBJ1-4	NA	NA	TGTGCCAGTAGTATCAACCGAGGATATAATGAAAAACTGTTTTTT	CASSINRGYNEKLFF
TRBV24-1	TRBJ1-5	TRBD1	NA	TGTGCCACCAGTTCCCGGGACAGGGGTGTAAGTCAGCCCCAGCATTTT	CATSSRDRGVSQPQHF
TRBV5-5	TRBJ1-2	TRBD1	NA	TGTGCCAGCAGCTTGTTCCCTCAGGGGGGAGCTAACTATGGCTACACCTTC	CASSLFPQGGANYGYTF
TRBV6-2/TRBV6-3	TRBJ2-2	TRBD2	few	TGTGCCAGCAGTTACGTCGTGTCTAGCGGATGGGACACCGGGGAGCTGTTTTTT	CASSYVVSSGWDTGELFF
TRBV9	TRBJ1-2	NA	NA	TGTGCCAGCAGCCCCCAAACAGGGTATGGCTACACCTTC	CASSPQTGYGYTF
TRBV18	TRBJ2-1	NA	NA	TGTGCCAGCTCACCGGCAGGTATCGATGAGCAGTTCTTC	CASSPAGIDEQFF
TRBV4-3	TRBJ2-3	TRBD2	NA	TGCGCCAGCAGCCAACTAGCGGGGAGCACAGATACGCAGTATTTT	CASSQLAGSTDTQYF
TRBV4-3	TRBJ1-5	TRBD1	few	TGCGCCAGCAGCCAAGACGCAGGGGGCAATAGCAATCAGCCCCAGCATTTT	CASSQDAGGNSNQPQHF
TRBV4-1	TRBJ2-7	TRBD1	NA	TGCGCCAGCAGCCCCTTTGCGGGACAGGGGGTTTACGAGCAGTACTTC	CASSPFAGQGVYEQYF
TRBV7-9	TRBJ1-2	NA	NA	TGTGCCAGCAGCTACAGGGTTAACTATGGCTACACCTTC	CASSYRVNYGYTF
TRBV25-1	TRBJ1-6	NA	NA	TGTGCCAGCAGTGAATATCTCAATTCACCCCTCCACTTT	CASSEYLNSPLHF
TRBV18	TRBJ2-2	NA	NA	TGTGCCAGCTCTCCGACAGCCCCCACCGGGGAGCTGTTTTTT	CASSPTAPTGELFF